The clone carrying this T cell receptor (beta chain) came up many times. Its antigen is unknown. These data belong to a study of glioma-infiltrating T cells. Turning to the study itself: Presurgical dexamethasone in glioma patients lasted six or fewer days. Study-level results: Gliomas, especially low-grade, showed above-expected tissue-blood divergence; non-neoplastic patients showed below. Patients with low tissue-blood divergence carried a signature set of shared blood CDR3 motifs.

TCR alpha and beta CDR3 regions were amplified from RNA using iRepertoire nested multiplex PCR. Tissue mRNA or PBMC total RNA, about 85-400 ng, went into one-step reverse transcription and amplification. TCRdb recomputed calls from the multiplex PCR reads with MiXCR, one row per CDR3 protein. The data show more than 350,000 distinct CDR3 sequences, roughly two fifths seen once. The germline CDR1 and CDR2 sequences are MNHEY and SVGEGT. V lost 2 bases, J lost 4 bases, and 11 bases stayed unmatched. CDR3 length: 16 residues. The receptor comes from a human donor with low-grade glioma or glioblastoma, undergoing nonglioma brain surgery, or in good health (not recorded which). This chain links TRBV6-2 or TRBV6-3 with TRBJ2-7; 7 bases map to TRBD1. The sample was glioma tissue, nonneoplastic brain tissue, or PBMCs (not recorded which). The CDR3 spells CASSYPPGQRTYEQYF. The CDR3 coding sequence is TGTGCCAGCAGTTACCCGCCGGGACAGAGGACTTACGAGCAGTACTTC.